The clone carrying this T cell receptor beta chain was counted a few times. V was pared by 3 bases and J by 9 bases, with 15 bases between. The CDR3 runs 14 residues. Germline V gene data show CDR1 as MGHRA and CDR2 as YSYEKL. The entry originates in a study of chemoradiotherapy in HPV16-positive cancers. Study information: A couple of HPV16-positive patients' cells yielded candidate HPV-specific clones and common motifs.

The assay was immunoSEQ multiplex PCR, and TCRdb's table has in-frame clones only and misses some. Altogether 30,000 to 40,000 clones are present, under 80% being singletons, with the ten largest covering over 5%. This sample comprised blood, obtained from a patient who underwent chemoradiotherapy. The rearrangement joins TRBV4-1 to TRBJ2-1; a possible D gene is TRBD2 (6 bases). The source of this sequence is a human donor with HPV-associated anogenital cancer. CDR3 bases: TGCGCCAGCAGCCAGACTTATGGGGGGTTTGAGCAGTTCTTC. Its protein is CASSQTYGGFEQFF.